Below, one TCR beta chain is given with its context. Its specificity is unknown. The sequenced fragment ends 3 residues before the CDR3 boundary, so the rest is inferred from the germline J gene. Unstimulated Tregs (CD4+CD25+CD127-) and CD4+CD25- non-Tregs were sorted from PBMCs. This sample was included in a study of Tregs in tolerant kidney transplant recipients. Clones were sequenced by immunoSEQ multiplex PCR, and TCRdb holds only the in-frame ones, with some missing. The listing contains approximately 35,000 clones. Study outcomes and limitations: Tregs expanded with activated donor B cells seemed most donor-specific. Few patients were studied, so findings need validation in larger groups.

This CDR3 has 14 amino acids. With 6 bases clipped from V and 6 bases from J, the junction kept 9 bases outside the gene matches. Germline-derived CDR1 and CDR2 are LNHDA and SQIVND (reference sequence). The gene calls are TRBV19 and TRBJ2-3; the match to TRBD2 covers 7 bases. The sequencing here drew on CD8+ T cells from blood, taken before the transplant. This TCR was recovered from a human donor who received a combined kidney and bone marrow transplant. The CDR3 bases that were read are TGTGCCAGTAGCTCCGGGGCCGGGGGGGATACG. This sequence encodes CASSSGAGGDT. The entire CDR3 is CASSSGAGGDTQYF.